The text below deals with one TCR beta chain. No antigen is known for it. The method was immunoSEQ multiplex PCR; TCRdb's version includes in-frame clones alone and lacks a portion of them. Of about 150,000 clones listed, about nine tenths are singletons. CDR3 length: 14 residues. CDR1 is MDHEN and CDR2 is SYDVKM in the germline V gene. After removal of 5 bases from V and 4 bases from J, the junction contained 8 bases not matched to a gene. This entry belongs to a study of T cell responses to AZD1222 COVID-19 vaccine. General study results and limits: None of the repertoires were sampled until the peak T cell response had passed. The reported proportion of spike-specific TCRs targeting unmutated variant regions was nearly half. Spike regions recognized by vaccine-associated CD4 TCRs spanned the protein, led by 160-218 and 743-854.

The chain joins TRBV28 to TRBJ2-7; TRBD1 aligns across 7 bases. The material was peripheral blood, obtained on day 0 of AZD1222 vaccination. The TCR originated in an adult in good health. CDR3 in amino acids: CASSHGTARYEQYF. In DNA form, the CDR3 reads TGTGCCAGCAGTCATGGGACAGCAAGGTACGAGCAGTACTTC.